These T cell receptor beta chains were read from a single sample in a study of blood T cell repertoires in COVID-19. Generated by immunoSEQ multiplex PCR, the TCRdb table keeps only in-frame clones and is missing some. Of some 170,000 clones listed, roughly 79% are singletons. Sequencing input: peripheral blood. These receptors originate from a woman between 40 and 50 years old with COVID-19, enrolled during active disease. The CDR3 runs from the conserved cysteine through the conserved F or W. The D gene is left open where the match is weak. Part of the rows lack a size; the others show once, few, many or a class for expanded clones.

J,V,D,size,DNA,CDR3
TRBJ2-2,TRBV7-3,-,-,TGTGCCAGCAGTCCCTCCGGGGGTAGCACCGGGGAGCTGTTTTTT,CASSPSGGSTGELFF
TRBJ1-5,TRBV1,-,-,TGCACCAGCAGCCACCGCCAACGGACAGGGGGACCATATAGCAATCAGCCCCAGCATTTT,CTSSHRQRTGGPYSNQPQHF
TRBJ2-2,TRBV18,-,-,TGTGCCAGCTCCCCTGCCGTCCTAGGCACCGGGGAGCTGTTTTTT,CASSPAVLGTGELFF
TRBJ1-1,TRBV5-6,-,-,TGTGCCAGCAGCTTGCTGGGGGGGTCGGGCACTGAAGCTTTCTTT,CASSLLGGSGTEAFF
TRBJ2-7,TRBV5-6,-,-,TGTGCCAGCAGCTGGCAGGGCGAGCAGTACTTC,CASSWQGEQYF
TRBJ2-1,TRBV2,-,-,TGTGCCAGCAGTGAATCAGGGTTCAATGAGCAGTTCTTC,CASSESGFNEQFF
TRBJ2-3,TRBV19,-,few,TGTGCCAGTAGTATGCTAGGAAAGACGCAGTATTTT,CASSMLGKTQYF
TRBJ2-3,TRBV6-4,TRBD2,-,TGTGCCAGCAGTGACCCGACTAGCGGGGGTGTAGGAGATACGCAGTATTTT,CASSDPTSGGVGDTQYF
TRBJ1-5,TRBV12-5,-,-,TGTGCTAGTGGTTCCGGTGGTTACAATCAGCCCCAGCATTTT,CASGSGGYNQPQHF
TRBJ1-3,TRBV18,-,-,TGTGCCAGCTCAACGGACAGACCCTCAAGCTCTGGAAACACCATATATTTT,CASSTDRPSSSGNTIYF
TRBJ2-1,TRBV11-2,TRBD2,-,TGTGCCAGCAGCTTAGTTGGGGGAGGGTATGAGCAGTTCTTC,CASSLVGGGYEQFF
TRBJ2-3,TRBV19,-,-,TGTGCCAGTAGTAAAACAGGGGGGGGCACAGATACGCAGTATTTT,CASSKTGGGTDTQYF
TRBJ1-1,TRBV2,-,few,TGTGCCAGCAGTGTGGGCCAGGGCATGAACACTGAAGCTTTCTTT,CASSVGQGMNTEAFF
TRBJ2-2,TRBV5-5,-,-,TGTGCCAGCAGCACAACCGCCGGGGAGCTGTTTTTT,CASSTTAGELFF
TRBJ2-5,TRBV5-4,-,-,TGTGCCAGCAGCTCCCAGGCTGGAGGAGAGACCCAGTACTTC,CASSSQAGGETQYF
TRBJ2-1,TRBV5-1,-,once,TGCGCCAGCAGCTTGGCCCCAAGTGGGGGCGAGAATGAGCAGTTCTTC,CASSLAPSGGENEQFF
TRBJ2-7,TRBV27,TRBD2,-,TGTGCCAGCAGTTTAGCGGGAGGGCCTGTTTACGAGCAGTACTTC,CASSLAGGPVYEQYF
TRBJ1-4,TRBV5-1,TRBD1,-,TGCGCCAGCAGCTTAGCGACAGGGGTTAGTGAAAAACTGTTTTTT,CASSLATGVSEKLFF
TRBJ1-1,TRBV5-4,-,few,TGTGCCAGCAGGAAACAGGGTCAGAACACTGAAGCTTTCTTT,CASRKQGQNTEAFF
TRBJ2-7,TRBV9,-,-,TGTGCCAGCAGCGTAGTAGGAGGGGATCCCTACGAGCAGTACTTC,CASSVVGGDPYEQYF
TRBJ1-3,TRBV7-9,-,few,TGTGCCAGCAGCGTGGCGGCGGGCTCTGGAAACACCATATATTTT,CASSVAAGSGNTIYF
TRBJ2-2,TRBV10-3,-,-,TGTGCCATCGAGGCAGTCGGTGCCGGGGAGCTGTTTTTT,CAIEAVGAGELFF
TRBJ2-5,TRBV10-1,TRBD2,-,TGCGCCAGCAGCGCGCTCGCAGGACTAGCACGGGAGACCCAGTACTTC,CASSALAGLARETQYF
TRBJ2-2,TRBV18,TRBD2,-,TGTGCCAGCTCACCTACTCAACTAGCGGGAGTGCGTATCGGCGGGGAGCTGTTTTTT,CASSPTQLAGVRIGGELFF
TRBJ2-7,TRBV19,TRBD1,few,TGTGCCAGTAGTATAGGGCAGGGGGCTGACGACGAGCAGTACTTC,CASSIGQGADDEQYF
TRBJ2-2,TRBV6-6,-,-,TGTGCCAGCAGTTATTCTGGGGGCAACACCGGGGAGCTGTTTTTT,CASSYSGGNTGELFF
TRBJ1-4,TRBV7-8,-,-,TGTGCCAGCAGCGAGGATGTCGGGGGTAATGAAAAACTGTTTTTT,CASSEDVGGNEKLFF
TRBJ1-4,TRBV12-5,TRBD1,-,TGTGCTAGTGGTCCTGACAGGGGGCTTGCTAATGAAAAACTGTTTTTT,CASGPDRGLANEKLFF